Each of the 21 T cell receptor beta chains below was sequenced from the same sample in a study of blood T cell repertoires in COVID-19. The method was immunoSEQ multiplex PCR; TCRdb's version includes in-frame clones alone and lacks a portion of them. The sample contains roughly 100,000 clones, under 80% of which appear only once. Sequenced sample: peripheral blood. Receptor source: a woman aged 70 to 79 with acute or convalescent COVID-19.

The rearrangement joins TRBV7-9 to TRBJ2-3; maybe TRBD1 (6 bases). This CDR3 has 15 amino acids. Germline CDR1 reads SEHNR; CDR2 reads FQNEAQ (reference sequence). Trimming removed 5 bases from V and 1 base from J, with 13 bases in between. CDR3: CASSRGGTGTDTQYF. The CDR3 bases are TGTGCCAGCAGCCGAGGGGGAACGGGCACAGATACGCAGTATTTT.

This sequence joins TRBV15 and TRBJ2-7, with D possibly matching TRBD2 (6 bases). Germline assignment: CDR1 LNHNV and CDR2 YYDKDF (reference sequence). V was pared by 2 bases and J by 2 bases, with 10 bases between. The CDR3 covers 14 residues. CDR3 sequence reads: CATSRSGGTYEQYF. DNA of the CDR3: TGTGCCACCAGCAGAAGTGGGGGGACCTACGAGCAGTACTTC.

V is TRBV6-1 and J is TRBJ2-1, with unresolved D. The length of the CDR3 is 12 residues. Trimming removed 0 bases at V and 11 bases at J, with 8 bases between. The germline V gene has CDR1 MNHNS and CDR2 SASEGT. CDR3 sequence reads: CASSEALTQQFF. The DNA for the CDR3 is TGTGCCAGCAGTGAAGCACTAACTCAGCAGTTCTTC.

This clone was seen only a few times. The CDR3 protein is CASSESAGRRSNEKLFF. The CDR3 DNA reads TGTGCCAGCAGTGAATCGGCTGGGCGCAGGTCTAATGAAAAACTGTTTTTT. The chain uses TRBV6-1 and TRBJ1-4; D unclear. Trimming took 2 bases from V and 3 from J, leaving 16 bases between them. CDR1 is MNHNS and CDR2 is SASEGT in the germline V gene. CDR3 size: 17 residues.

This clone was picked up a small number of times. This CDR3 is CASSQVGLAGGETDTQYF. The CDR3 nucleotides are TGTGCCAGCAGCCAAGTCGGACTAGCGGGGGGGGAAACAGATACGCAGTATTTT. The chain links TRBV4-2 to TRBJ2-3, with 15 bases that match TRBD2. This CDR3 comprises 18 residues. The germline gives CDR1 LGHNA, CDR2 YNFKEQ. J gave up 3 bases and V 1 base, and 5 bases lay outside the gene matches.

The chain carries TRBV27 and TRBJ1-4; 7 positions agree with TRBD1. Germline assignment: CDR1 MNHEY and CDR2 SMNVEV (reference sequence). The CDR3 is made up of 14 amino acids. With 8 bases clipped from V and 8 bases from J, the junction kept 11 bases outside the gene matches. CDR3 sequence reads: CASLTRGLQEKLFF. DNA of the CDR3: TGTGCCAGCTTGACTAGGGGGCTACAAGAAAAACTGTTTTTT.

This sequence joins TRBV5-1 and TRBJ1-3; TRBD1 matches 9 bases. Per germline, CDR1 SGHRS and CDR2 YFSETQ. The CDR3 is made up of 17 amino acids. The V gene end was trimmed by 4 bases and the J gene end by 3 bases; junction bases not matched to a gene: 11. Written as DNA, the CDR3 is TGCGCCAGCAGCGTAGATTCCGGGACAGGGAGTGGAAACACCATATATTTT. As protein: CASSVDSGTGSGNTIYF. The variable domain in full, with the rest retrieved from reference TRBV5-1 and TRBJ1-3, is KAGVTQTPRYLIKTRGQQVTLSCSPISGHRSVSWYQQTPGQGLQFLFEYFSETQRNKGNFPGRFSGRQFSNSRSEMNVSTLELGDSALYLCASSVDSGTGSGNTIYFGEGSWLTVV.

The chain employs TRBV3-1 (or the pseudogene TRBV3-2) and TRBJ2-2; TRBD1 matches 10 bases. Trimming took 6 bases from V and 7 from J; bases not matched to a gene: 2. The germline V gene has CDR1 LGHDT and CDR2 YNNKEL (reference sequence). The CDR3 has 13 amino acids. CDR3 nucleotide sequence: TGTGCCAGCAGGGGACAGGGGTTCGGGGAGCTGTTTTTT. It translates to CASRGQGFGELFF.

The chain combines TRBV11-1 with TRBJ1-1; perhaps TRBD1 as D (5 bases). V lost 3 bases and J lost 3, with 17 bases in between. CDR1 SGHAT and CDR2 FQDESV come from the germline V gene (reference sequence). This CDR3 spans 16 amino acids. DNA of the CDR3: TGTGCCAGCAGCTTTTTTTTGGGGCAGGGCGACACTGAAGCTTTCTTT. This codes for CASSFFLGQGDTEAFF.

This sequence joins TRBV5-6 and TRBJ1-6; D gene uncertain. This CDR3 contains 16 residues. Germline values: CDR1 SGHDT, CDR2 YYEEEE. V lost 2 bases and J lost 7, with 16 bases in between. Here the CDR3 DNA reads TGTGCCAGCAGCTTCGAACTCGGTTCGGGGAATTCACCCCTCCACTTT. Protein product: CASSFELGSGNSPLHF.

J is TRBJ2-3 and V is TRBV5-1; perhaps TRBD2 as D (6 bases). This CDR3 spans 15 amino acids. Germline-derived CDR1 and CDR2 are SGHRS and YFSETQ. V was pared by 4 bases and J by 1 base, with 13 bases between. CDR3 DNA sequence: TGCGCCAGCAGCCTTGGAGGGGACCGCACAGATACGCAGTATTTT. This translates into CASSLGGDRTDTQYF.

The rearrangement joins TRBV5-8 to TRBJ1-2, with D uncertain. CDR3 length equals 14 residues. CDR1 is SGHTS and CDR2 is YDEGEE in the germline V gene. V was pared by 4 bases and J by 2 bases, with 12 bases between. CDR3 DNA sequence: TGTGCCAGCAGCCTCTGGGAGGCGAACTATGGCTACACCTTC. This sequence encodes CASSLWEANYGYTF.

In its sample, this clone was seen once. This chain connects TRBV5-1 to TRBJ1-4; 8 bases agree with TRBD1. This CDR3 comprises 14 residues. Germline V lookup: CDR1 SGHRS, CDR2 YFSETQ. V gave up 4 bases and J gave up 7 bases; unmatched junction bases: 6. CDR3 sequence: CASSTDRVGEKLFF. The CDR3 DNA reads as TGCGCCAGCAGCACGGACAGGGTCGGTGAAAAACTGTTTTTT.

The J gene is TRBJ1-2, the V gene TRBV6-2 or TRBV6-3, with D perhaps TRBD1 (5 bases). V was shortened by 5 bases and J by 13 bases, with 20 bases between the two germline ends. The CDR3 has 13 amino acids. Germline V gene lookup returns CDR1 MNHEY and CDR2 SVGEGT. The CDR3 DNA is TGTGCCAGCAGTGGTACGGGGGAAGGGTTCGGCACCTTC. Protein product: CASSGTGEGFGTF.

This CDR3 reads CAWSQIQETQYF. The CDR3 DNA sequence: TGTGCCTGGAGTCAGATCCAAGAGACCCAGTACTTC. V and J are TRBV30 and TRBJ2-5; no definite D call. CDR3 length equals 12 residues. Germline assignment: CDR1 GTSNPN and CDR2 SVGIG (reference sequence). The ends were cut back, 2 bases at V and 1 base at J, with 5 bases in the middle.

The chain employs TRBV7-6 and TRBJ2-5, with D unclear. Between the trimmed V and J ends, which lost 6 bases and 2 bases, there was a span of 16 bases. The germline CDR1 and CDR2 sequences are SGHVS and FNYEAQ. The CDR3 totals 15 residues. DNA for the CDR3: TGTGCCAGCAGTCCTTTCTCCCCTTCGCAAGAGACCCAGTACTTC. It codes for CASSPFSPSQETQYF. Full variable domain (outside the CDR3, taken from reference TRBV7-6 and TRBJ2-5): GAGVSQSPRYKVTKRGQDVALRCDPISGHVSLYWYRQALGQGPEFLTYFNYEAQQDKSGLPNDRFSAERPEGSISTLTIQRTEQRDSAMYRCASSPFSPSQETQYFGPGTRLLVL.

The chain combines TRBV15 with TRBJ2-7; 7 nucleotides align to TRBD2. CDR3 length: 15 residues. Germline V CDR1 and CDR2: LNHNV, YYDKDF (reference sequence). V was clipped by 8 bases and J by 2 bases; unmatched bases: 12. The CDR3 protein is CATAEWGGLAYEQYF. The CDR3 DNA reads as TGTGCCACCGCCGAATGGGGGGGACTTGCCTACGAGCAGTACTTC. The full variable domain, rest sourced from reference TRBV15 and TRBJ2-7, is DAMVIQNPRYQVTQFGKPVTLSCSQTLNHNVMYWYQQKSSQAPKLLFHYYDKDFNNEADTPDNFQSRRPNTSFCFLDIRSPGLGDTAMYLCATAEWGGLAYEQYFGPGTRLTVT.

The V and J genes are TRBV10-2 and TRBJ2-2; 11 positions match TRBD2. The CDR3 covers 16 residues. J was trimmed by 1 base and V by 6 bases; bases with no gene match: 4. CDR1 is WSHSY and CDR2 is SAAADI in the germline V gene. This chain's CDR3 is CASSTLAGGNTGELFF. The CDR3 nucleotides read TGCGCCAGCAGCACCCTAGCGGGGGGGAACACCGGGGAGCTGTTTTTT.

V gene TRBV4-3 combines with J gene TRBJ1-5; D remains ambiguous. Looked up from germline, CDR1 is LGHNA and CDR2 is YSLEER. Trimming cost V 0 bases and J 7 bases, with 10 bases left between them. This CDR3 spans 14 amino acids. The CDR3 bases are TGCGCCAGCAGCCAAGATAGCGGTCGGCAGCCCCAGCATTTT. It is translated as CASSQDSGRQPQHF.

This clone has just a few counts. This chain joins TRBV5-1 and TRBJ1-6, with D tentatively TRBD1 (6 bases). The length of the CDR3 is 15 residues. Germline CDR1 reads SGHRS; CDR2 reads YFSETQ. The ends were cut back, 5 bases at V and 4 bases at J, with 13 bases in the middle. The CDR3 loop reads CASSRAGAYNSPLHF. DNA for the CDR3: TGCGCCAGCAGTAGGGCAGGGGCATATAATTCACCCCTCCACTTT.

The genes are TRBV14 and TRBJ1-6, with 7 bases lining up with TRBD1. Losses at the gene ends were 5 bases for V and 5 bases for J; bases not matched to a gene: 9. From germline, CDR1 is SGHDN and CDR2 FVKESK. This CDR3 is built from 16 residues. This chain's CDR3 is CASSKKTGTDNSPLHF. Written as DNA, the CDR3 is TGTGCCAGCAGCAAAAAGACCGGGACAGATAATTCACCCCTCCACTTT.